The T cell receptor (beta chain) described here comes from a study of cytomegalovirus exposure and HLA in healthy donors. Study summary: Out of about 360 genotyped donors, roughly 80% belonged to the Caucasian-associated ancestry cluster.

Healthy donors of bone marrow made up the group. When sampled, the donors appeared nominally healthy, though they likely had unrecorded immune exposures. V lost 3 bases and J 5 bases, leaving 15 bases between the germline ends. The CDR3 consists of 14 residues. The germline gives CDR1 SGHRS, CDR2 YFSETQ. PCR involved 60 Vbeta and 13 Jbeta primers. In the original analysis: About 9.9 million shared chains were among 80 million or so unique TCR beta chains counted in a later analysis. Clones were read by immunoSEQ multiplex PCR, and TCRdb kept only the in-frame ones, dropping some. V and J calls and clone size are given by that table; D and trimming were obtained from the DNA. The sample consists of roughly 92,000 clones, about four fifths of them appearing once.

The V gene is TRBV5-1, the J gene TRBJ2-7, with D possibly TRBD2 on 5 matching bases. Input material: PBMCs. The origin of this receptor is a man in his forties or fifties in good health and CMV-seropositive. CDR3 protein: CASSSDSVLNEQYF. In DNA form, the CDR3 reads TGCGCCAGCAGCTCCGATAGCGTTTTAAACGAGCAGTACTTC.